These 6 T cell receptor beta chains originate from one sample sequenced in a study of cytomegalovirus exposure and HLA in healthy donors. With 60 Vbeta and 13 Jbeta primers, the PCR was carried out. Clones were read by immunoSEQ multiplex PCR, and TCRdb kept only the in-frame ones, dropping some. The sample comprises approximately 160,000 clones, 68% of which are singletons, and roughly 1.4% rests with the top ten. The sequenced sample consisted of PBMCs. These receptors all come from a man aged 45 to 65 in good health and CMV-seronegative.

V is TRBV28 and J is TRBJ2-6, with TRBD1 matching 7 bases. The CDR3 runs 16 residues. The ends lost 4 bases at V and 2 bases at J; junction bases unmatched: 5. Germline values: CDR1 MDHEN, CDR2 SYDVKM. CDR3 protein: CASSYRGLPGANVLTF. The CDR3 DNA follows: TGTGCCAGCAGTTACAGGGGTCTCCCTGGGGCCAACGTCCTGACTTTC.

The CDR3 sequence is CASSFPDRASYEQYF. CDR3 sequence (DNA): TGTGCCAGCAGCTTCCCGGACAGAGCCTCCTACGAGCAGTACTTC. This rearrangement joins TRBV7-8 to TRBJ2-7; possibly TRBD1 for D (6 bases). This CDR3 is 15 amino acids long. In germline, CDR1 is SGHVS, CDR2 FQNEAQ. Trimming took 3 bases from V and 0 from J, leaving 12 bases between them.

The chain employs TRBV27 and TRBJ2-5; TRBD1 aligns across 9 bases. Germline V gene sequence: CDR1 MNHEY, CDR2 SMNVEV (reference sequence). V lost 1 base, J lost 5 bases, and 5 bases stayed unmatched. This CDR3 comprises 15 residues. CDR3 residues: CASSLLGQGGETQYF. In nucleotides, the CDR3 is TGTGCCAGCAGTTTATTGGGACAGGGTGGGGAGACCCAGTACTTC.

V is TRBV7-2 and J is TRBJ1-1; no firm D call. The V gene lost 1 base and the J gene lost 7 bases, with 7 bases spanning the gap. Germline CDR1 and CDR2: SGHTA and FQGNSA. The CDR3 sequence is 12 residues long. DNA of the CDR3: TGTGCCAGCAGCTTAGTAGCCGTTGAAGCTTTCTTT. It specifies CASSLVAVEAFF.

The chain combines TRBV15 with TRBJ1-5; 7 positions match TRBD1. The length of the CDR3 is 16 residues. Trimming took 0 bases from V and 5 from J; bases not matched to a gene: 7. Germline CDR1 and CDR2: LNHNV and YYDKDF (reference sequence). The CDR3 nucleotides read TGTGCCACCAGCAGAGATACACAGGGGCGGGATCAGCCCCAGCATTTT. It codes for CATSRDTQGRDQPQHF.

This clone was observed a handful of times. The chain joins TRBV11-1 to TRBJ1-4; a weak D match, TRBD1 (6 bases). This CDR3 has 13 amino acids. The V end lost 5 bases, the J end lost 7 bases, and 11 bases lay between the germline ends. Germline V gives CDR1 SGHAT, CDR2 FQDESV (reference sequence). The DNA of the CDR3 is TGTGCCAGCAGCAGAACCAGGGGTGAAAAACTGTTTTTT. It yields the protein CASSRTRGEKLFF.